A selection of T cell receptor beta chains follows, all from one sample in a study of cytomegalovirus exposure and HLA in healthy donors. The repertoire was sequenced with immunoSEQ multiplex PCR; TCRdb's copy has only in-frame clones and lacks some. The profile covers 150,000 to 200,000 clones, with over 80% appearing a single time and roughly 1.4% taken by the ten largest. The sequenced sample consisted of PBMCs. The receptors stem from a man aged 40-55 years in good health and CMV-seronegative. Each CDR3 is given with its conserved first and last residue. The D gene is left open where the match is weak. Expanded clones are given a class, and other clones once, few, many or no size at all.

clone_size,d_call,v_call,j_call,cdr3_nt,cdr3_aa
NA,NA,TRBV30,TRBJ1-5,TGTGCCTGGAGTCTCCAGGGGAACCAGCCCCAGCATTTT,CAWSLQGNQPQHF
NA,TRBD1,TRBV18,TRBJ1-2,TGTGCCAGCTCACCAGGACAGGCGAAAGACTATGGCTACACCTTC,CASSPGQAKDYGYTF
NA,NA,TRBV14,TRBJ2-1,TGTGCCAGCAGCCAAGGTCTAGCTTCGAATGAGCAGTTCTTC,CASSQGLASNEQFF
NA,NA,TRBV27,TRBJ1-2,TGTGCCAGCAGTTTATCGATAGGGGAAACAGCTTCCTATGGCTACACCTTC,CASSLSIGETASYGYTF
NA,TRBD2,TRBV11-3,TRBJ2-7,TGTGCCAGCAGCTTAGACAGCGGGAGTGCCTACGAGCAGTACTTC,CASSLDSGSAYEQYF
NA,NA,TRBV6-6,TRBJ1-3,TGTGCCAGCACCGCAGGGAACACCATATATTTT,CASTAGNTIYF
NA,TRBD2,TRBV9,TRBJ2-1,TGTGCCAGCAGCTCTCGCCTAGCGGGAGTTGAGCAGTTCTTC,CASSSRLAGVEQFF
NA,NA,TRBV6-1,TRBJ2-1,TGTGCCAGCGGGGGGACCTACAATGAGCAGTTCTTC,CASGGTYNEQFF
NA,TRBD1,TRBV28,TRBJ1-1,TGTGCCAGCAGTTCGACAGGGGAAGCTTTCTTT,CASSSTGEAFF
NA,NA,TRBV4-3,TRBJ2-2,TGCGCCAGCAGCCAAGATCTCGCAGGGCGCACCGGGGAGCTGTTTTTT,CASSQDLAGRTGELFF
NA,TRBD2,TRBV7-3,TRBJ2-1,TGTGCCAGCAGCCCACGACTAGCGGGAGGAGCGAATGAGCAGTTCTTC,CASSPRLAGGANEQFF
NA,TRBD1,TRBV27,TRBJ2-7,TGTGCCAGCAGCGCCGGGACAGGGGCGTACGAGCAGTACTTC,CASSAGTGAYEQYF
NA,NA,TRBV2,TRBJ2-5,TGTGCCAGCAGTTTTATAGAGGAGACCCAGTACTTC,CASSFIEETQYF
NA,TRBD1,TRBV5-6,TRBJ2-7,TGTGCCAGCAGCCAGCTAGGACAGGGGTTCTACGAGCAGTACTTC,CASSQLGQGFYEQYF
NA,NA,TRBV5-5,TRBJ1-2,TGTGCCAGCAGCTTTTCAGGCTATGGCTACACCTTC,CASSFSGYGYTF
NA,NA,TRBV6-8,TRBJ2-1,TGTGCCAGCAGTTTCGGGAGCTCCTACAATGAGCAGTTCTTC,CASSFGSSYNEQFF
NA,NA,TRBV6-5,TRBJ1-4,TGTGCCAGCAGAACAGGGTTAACTAATGAAAAACTGTTTTTT,CASRTGLTNEKLFF
NA,NA,TRBV18,TRBJ1-3,TGTGCCAGCTCACCAGTCTCAGACTTCTCTGGAAACACCATATATTTT,CASSPVSDFSGNTIYF
NA,NA,TRBV9,TRBJ2-7,TGTGCCAGCAGCGTAGGCGGGGCAGAATCCTACGAGCAGTACTTC,CASSVGGAESYEQYF
few,NA,TRBV9,TRBJ1-1,TGTGCCAGCAGCGTGTGGGAGCGGACTGAAGCTTTCTTT,CASSVWERTEAFF
NA,TRBD1,TRBV28,TRBJ1-4,TGTGCCAGCAGACGAGGGGGCTCGGCTAATGAAAAACTGTTTTTT,CASRRGGSANEKLFF
few,TRBD2,TRBV5-1,TRBJ2-5,TGCGCCAGCAGCTTGGCTAGCGGCATCCAAGAGACCCAGTACTTC,CASSLASGIQETQYF
NA,TRBD2,TRBV28,TRBJ2-7,TGTGCCAGCAGTTTAGGTGGGGCGGGAGGGCCGCGAGAGCAGTACTTC,CASSLGGAGGPREQYF
NA,NA,TRBV4-1,TRBJ2-5,TGCGCCAGCAGCCAAGTAGGGCGGAGCGGGCAAGAGACCCAGTACTTC,CASSQVGRSGQETQYF
NA,TRBD1,TRBV10-3,TRBJ1-1,TGTGCCATCAGTTTGGACAGGGGAAACACTGAAGCTTTCTTT,CAISLDRGNTEAFF
NA,NA,TRBV5-1,TRBJ1-4,TGCGCCAGCAGCCCAGGACACTTAGGTAATGAAAAACTGTTTTTT,CASSPGHLGNEKLFF
NA,NA,TRBV5-6,TRBJ1-2,TGTGCCAGCAGCTTGGGCCAGATAAACTATGGCTACACCTTC,CASSLGQINYGYTF
NA,TRBD1,TRBV7-2,TRBJ1-2,TGTGCCAGCAGCACCCGGACAGGGGCCAACAACTATGGCTACACCTTC,CASSTRTGANNYGYTF
NA,TRBD1,TRBV29-1,TRBJ2-1,TGCAGCGTTGTTAAACAGGGGGTCGATGAGCAGTTCTTC,CSVVKQGVDEQFF
NA,TRBD2,TRBV19,TRBJ2-1,TGTGCCAGTAGTACCTTGACTAGCGGGAATTACAATGAGCAGTTCTTC,CASSTLTSGNYNEQFF
NA,TRBD1,TRBV6-5,TRBJ1-4,TGTGCCAGCAGTTACGGGACAGTTAATGAAAAACTGTTTTTT,CASSYGTVNEKLFF
NA,NA,TRBV4-2,TRBJ2-7,TGTGCCAGCAGCGATCAAGGACTCGAAGTGGGGGAGCAGTACTTC,CASSDQGLEVGEQYF
few,TRBD1,TRBV19,TRBJ2-2,TGTGCCAGTAGTCCGGACAGGGCAAGAACCGGGGAGCTGTTTTTT,CASSPDRARTGELFF
NA,NA,TRBV7-8,TRBJ1-5,TGTGCCAGCAGCACACAGGGAAATCAGCCCCAGCATTTT,CASSTQGNQPQHF
NA,NA,TRBV9,TRBJ1-3,TGTGCCAGCAGCGTTCTTGGGACAAGGCCCTCTGGAAACACCATATATTTT,CASSVLGTRPSGNTIYF
NA,NA,TRBV2,TRBJ2-1,TGTGCCAGCAGTGAGGGAGGCCCCTACAATGAGCAGTTCTTC,CASSEGGPYNEQFF
NA,NA,TRBV7-6,TRBJ2-2,TGTGCCAGCAGCTTGATCCCAGGGGTACGGACCGGGGAGCTGTTTTTT,CASSLIPGVRTGELFF
NA,TRBD1,TRBV28,TRBJ2-5,TGTGCCAGCAGTTATAGGACAGGAAAGGGTGAGACCCAGTACTTC,CASSYRTGKGETQYF
NA,NA,TRBV9,TRBJ2-3,TGTGCCAGCAGCGTAGGTGGCACGACAGATACGCAGTATTTT,CASSVGGTTDTQYF
NA,TRBD1,TRBV19,TRBJ1-3,TGTGCCAGTACCCCGACAGGGACTGTTGGAAACACCATATATTTT,CASTPTGTVGNTIYF
few,NA,TRBV19,TRBJ2-3,TGTGCCTCCTGTGGGGCTTTCACAGATACGCAGTATTTT,CASCGAFTDTQYF
NA,TRBD1,TRBV15,TRBJ2-5,TGTGCCACCAGCAGAGATACAGGGGGCGAGCAGACCCAGTACTTC,CATSRDTGGEQTQYF
NA,NA,TRBV6-6,TRBJ2-7,TGTGCCAGCAGTACGGGGGGCTTCTCCTACGAGCAGTACTTC,CASSTGGFSYEQYF
once,TRBD1,TRBV5-4,TRBJ2-1,TGTGCCAGCAGCGTCCGGGACAGACACTACAATGAGCAGTTCTTC,CASSVRDRHYNEQFF
NA,NA,TRBV15,TRBJ2-7,TGTGCCACCAGCAGAGGCGGGAAGGGTGGCGAGCAGTACTTC,CATSRGGKGGEQYF
few,TRBD2,TRBV6-1,TRBJ2-7,TGTGCCAGCAGTGGGACTAGCGGGGGGCAAGGCGAGCAGTACTTC,CASSGTSGGQGEQYF
NA,NA,TRBV10-3,TRBJ2-7,TGTGCCATCAGTGAATTGGGGGGCTCCTACGAGCAGTACTTC,CAISELGGSYEQYF
NA,NA,TRBV6-4,TRBJ2-2,TGTGCCAGCAGTCAACAGCTTTACACCGGGGAGCTGTTTTTT,CASSQQLYTGELFF
NA,TRBD2,TRBV11-2,TRBJ2-3,TGTGCCAGCAGCTTAGTCCTAGCGGGGGGAGATACGCAGTATTTT,CASSLVLAGGDTQYF